Presented here are 5 T cell receptor beta chains from one specimen sequenced in a study of T cells in localized non-small cell lung cancer. The table came from immunoSEQ multiplex PCR; TCRdb's copy has only in-frame clones and leaves some out. The sample holds 20,000 to 30,000 clones, approximately 78% seen once. This sample comprised peripheral blood, obtained before any cancer treatment. The receptors were gathered from a woman aged 35 to 69 with stage I lung adenocarcinoma.

The chain couples TRBV6-1 to TRBJ1-2, with 10 bases aligning to TRBD1. The junction had 9 bases not matched to a gene; V was cut back by 6 bases and J by 8 bases. This CDR3 has 14 residues. Per the germline V gene, CDR1 is MNHNS and CDR2 is SASEGT. This CDR3 reads CASRGTGAILGYTF. DNA of the CDR3: TGTGCCAGCAGGGGGACAGGGGCGATCTTGGGCTACACCTTC.

This clone was seen only a few times. The chain employs TRBV28 and TRBJ2-5; possibly TRBD1 for D (5 bases). CDR1 is MDHEN and CDR2 is SYDVKM in the germline V gene. V lost 5 bases, J lost 1 base, and 11 bases lay in between. The CDR3 covers 14 residues. The CDR3 DNA follows: TGTGCCAGCAGTCCCCCCGACAGCCAAGAGACCCAGTACTTC. It yields the protein CASSPPDSQETQYF.

This sequence joins TRBV7-9 and TRBJ1-1; D unresolved. Deletions cut 2 bases from V and 3 bases from J, with 16 bases between. Germline CDR1 and CDR2: SEHNR and FQNEAQ (reference sequence). CDR3 size: 16 residues. CDR3 region: CASSLSTGLRDTEAFF. Written as DNA, the CDR3 is TGTGCCAGCAGCTTAAGCACGGGTTTGAGGGACACTGAAGCTTTCTTT.

V and J are TRBV27 and TRBJ1-3; perhaps TRBD1 as D (5 bases). The V end lost 2 bases, the J end lost 4 bases, and 9 bases lay between the germline ends. CDR1 MNHEY and CDR2 SMNVEV come from the germline V gene (reference sequence). The CDR3 is made up of 14 amino acids. In DNA form, the CDR3 reads TGTGCCAGCAGTTTAAGGGGCAACGGAAACACCATATATTTT. Translation: CASSLRGNGNTIYF.

The chain employs TRBV25-1 and TRBJ1-2; 9 nucleotides agree with TRBD1. V lost 0 bases and J lost 8; bases outside the gene matches: 7. Germline CDR1 and CDR2: MGHDK and SYGVNS. The CDR3 is 15 residues long. The CDR3 sequence: CASSEYEQGAGGYTF. Written as DNA, the CDR3 is TGTGCCAGCAGTGAATATGAACAGGGGGCAGGGGGCTACACCTTC.